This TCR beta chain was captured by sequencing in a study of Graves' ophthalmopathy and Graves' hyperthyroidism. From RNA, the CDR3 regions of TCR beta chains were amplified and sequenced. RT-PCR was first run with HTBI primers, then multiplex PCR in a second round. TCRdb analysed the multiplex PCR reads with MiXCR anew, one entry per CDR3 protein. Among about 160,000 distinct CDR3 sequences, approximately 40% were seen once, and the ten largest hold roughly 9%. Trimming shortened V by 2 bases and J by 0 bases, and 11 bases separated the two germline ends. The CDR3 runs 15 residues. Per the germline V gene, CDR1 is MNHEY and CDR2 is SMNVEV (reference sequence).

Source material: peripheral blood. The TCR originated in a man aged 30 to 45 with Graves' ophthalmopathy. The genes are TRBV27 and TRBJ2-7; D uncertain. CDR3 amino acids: CASSLGPPVSYEQYF. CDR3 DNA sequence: TGTGCCAGCAGTTTAGGGCCCCCCGTCTCCTACGAGCAGTACTTC.